These 20 T cell receptor beta chains originate from one sample sequenced in a study of cytomegalovirus exposure and HLA in healthy donors. The study ran its PCR with 60 Vbeta and 13 Jbeta primers. The protocol was immunoSEQ multiplex PCR, while the TCRdb copy is restricted to in-frame clones and leaves out a portion. The data show 85,000 to 130,000 clones, about a tenth seen once. The sequenced sample was PBMCs. Every receptor here comes from a man aged 40-55 years in good health and CMV-seropositive.

This clone was seen more than once but under ten times. This rearrangement joins TRBV6-1 to TRBJ1-5, with 9 nucleotides matching TRBD1. Germline assignment: CDR1 MNHNS and CDR2 SASEGT. The CDR3 loop spans 15 amino acids. V gave up 7 bases and J gave up 7 bases; unmatched junction bases: 11. The DNA for the CDR3 is TGTGCCAGCATTTCCGGGACAGGGTGGGCCCAGCCCCAGCATTTT. Translation gives CASISGTGWAQPQHF.

In this sample, this clone turned up a few times. The chain couples TRBV2 to TRBJ1-5; the D gene is possibly TRBD1 (6 bases). V lost 5 bases and J 3 bases, leaving 14 bases between the germline ends. The CDR3 is made up of 15 amino acids. Germline V gene data show CDR1 as SNHLY and CDR2 as FYNNEI. Written as DNA, the CDR3 is TGTGCCAGCAGTATGGGTGGGACATTCAATCAGCCCCAGCATTTT. Translated, it gives CASSMGGTFNQPQHF. The entire variable domain, with the rest obtained from reference TRBV2 and TRBJ1-5, is as follows: EPEVTQTPSHQVTQMGQEVILRCVPISNHLYFYWYRQILGQKVEFLVSFYNNEISEKSEIFDDQFSVERPDGSNFTLKIRSTKLEDSAMYFCASSMGGTFNQPQHFGDGTRLSIL.

This clone was counted a few times. CDR3 loop: CASSISNNEQFF. CDR3 DNA sequence: TGTGCCAGTAGTATATCAAACAATGAGCAGTTCTTC. The V gene is TRBV19, the J gene TRBJ2-1, with D unclear. Germline CDR1 and CDR2: LNHDA and SQIVND (reference sequence). The CDR3 extends over 12 amino acids. V dropped 2 bases and J dropped 5 bases, with 4 bases sitting between them.

This clone turned up a few times. The chain is built from TRBV6-5 and TRBJ2-7; 10 positions agree with TRBD2. There are 13 residues in the CDR3. CDR1 and CDR2 (germline): MNHEY, SVGAGI. CDR3 loop: CAPLAGASYEQYF. CDR3 sequence (DNA): TGTGCACCGCTAGCGGGGGCCTCCTACGAGCAGTACTTC.

The rearrangement joins TRBV13 to TRBJ2-3, with D unresolved. In germline, CDR1 is PRHDT, CDR2 FYEKMQ (reference sequence). Between the trimmed V and J ends, which lost 5 bases and 4 bases, there was a span of 10 bases. CDR3 size: 13 residues. The CDR3 bases are TGTGCCAGCAGCCCGATGGCGGCAGATACGCAGTATTTT. It encodes CASSPMAADTQYF.

This clone was detected only a few times. This chain links TRBV27 with TRBJ2-7; 8 bases are shared with TRBD1. CDR3 length: 14 residues. CDR1 and CDR2 from the germline V gene are MNHEY and SMNVEV (reference sequence). V was pared by 4 bases and J by 5 bases, with 7 bases of the junction left unmatched. The DNA of the CDR3 is TGTGCCAGCAGTTCTCCCAGGGGGCGCGACGAGCAGTACTTC. It codes for CASSSPRGRDEQYF.

This clone was observed a few times. The chain joins TRBV10-1 to TRBJ1-1; 7 nucleotides match TRBD1. V was clipped by 6 bases and J by 3 bases; unmatched bases: 13. The germline gives CDR1 WNHNN, CDR2 SYGVQD (reference sequence). The CDR3 runs to 16 residues. CDR3 in DNA: TGCGCCAGCAGGAACCTAACAGGGGATATCGACACTGAAGCTTTCTTT. Translation: CASRNLTGDIDTEAFF.

The V gene is TRBV7-9, the J gene TRBJ2-5; no reliable D call. Germline V gives CDR1 SEHNR, CDR2 FQNEAQ (reference sequence). V was shortened by 0 bases and J by 5 bases, with 7 bases between the two germline ends. The CDR3 has 13 amino acids. CDR3 DNA: TGTGCCAGCAGCTTAGCCCCGGTGGAGACCCAGTACTTC. Its translation is CASSLAPVETQYF.

This clone was counted between two and nine times. This sequence joins TRBV14 and TRBJ2-3; D is possibly TRBD2 (6 bases). The CDR3 spans 14 residues. Germline lookup yields CDR1 SGHDN and CDR2 FVKESK. V was cut by 4 bases and J by 3 bases, with 11 bases left in between. The CDR3 DNA reads TGTGCCAGCAGCCCGACTAGGAGGACAGATACGCAGTATTTT. Amino acids: CASSPTRRTDTQYF.

The chain has TRBV5-1 and TRBJ1-5; D remains unclear. This CDR3 contains 13 residues. Germline V gives CDR1 SGHRS, CDR2 YFSETQ. Trimming took off 0 bases at V and 3 bases at J, with 4 bases between the two ends. CDR3 bases: TGCGCCAGCAGCTTGGGAGACAATCAGCCCCAGCATTTT. It yields the protein CASSLGDNQPQHF.

J is TRBJ2-5 and V is TRBV5-1; TRBD1 is a possible D gene (6 bases). Trimming removed 3 bases from V and 5 bases from J, with 17 bases in between. This CDR3 is 15 amino acids long. Per germline, CDR1 SGHRS and CDR2 YFSETQ. The CDR3 spells CASSSNSRGMETQYF. Here the CDR3 DNA reads TGCGCCAGCAGCTCGAATTCCAGGGGAATGGAGACCCAGTACTTC.

This clone was detected only a few times. The J gene is TRBJ1-1, the V gene TRBV7-8; the match to TRBD1 covers 7 bases. The trim removed 1 base at V and 3 bases at J, leaving 5 bases unmatched. The CDR3 is 15 amino acids. Germline V gene lookup returns CDR1 SGHVS and CDR2 FQNEAQ. The CDR3 reads CASSLVRQGDTEAFF. CDR3 nucleotide sequence: TGTGCCAGCAGCTTAGTGAGGCAGGGGGACACTGAAGCTTTCTTT.

The CDR3 is CASSLRQGMTGANVLTF. The DNA for the CDR3 is TGTGCCAGCAGCTTACGACAGGGAATGACTGGGGCCAACGTCCTGACTTTC. The genes are TRBV7-9 and TRBJ2-6, with 7 bases fitting TRBD1. After removal of 2 bases from V and 2 bases from J, the junction contained 6 bases not matched to a gene. Germline loops: CDR1 SEHNR, CDR2 FQNEAQ (reference sequence). The CDR3 loop spans 17 amino acids.

In this sample, this clone turned up a few times. The chain employs TRBV30 and TRBJ1-2; D remains unclear. Deletions cut 2 bases from V and 1 base from J, with 11 bases between. CDR1 and CDR2 (germline): GTSNPN, SVGIG (reference sequence). The length of the CDR3 is 14 residues. The CDR3 loop reads CAWSPPPFNYGYTF. CDR3 bases: TGTGCCTGGAGTCCCCCTCCCTTTAACTATGGCTACACCTTC.

The chain has TRBV5-3 and TRBJ1-2, with TRBD1 identical over 7 bases. TRBV5-3 qualifies as an ORF whose function is uncertain. Unmatched junction bases numbered 9, after V lost 7 bases and J lost 0 bases. The CDR3 is 15 residues long. The CDR3 sequence is CARRGGDSPNYGYTF. In DNA form, the CDR3 reads TGTGCCAGACGGGGCGGGGACAGTCCTAACTATGGCTACACCTTC.

This clone showed up just a few times. The V gene is TRBV5-6, the J gene TRBJ1-3, with 8 nucleotides matching TRBD1. V shed 3 bases, J shed 4 bases, and the junction held 3 bases outside the gene matches. Germline-derived CDR1 and CDR2 are SGHDT and YYEEEE. CDR3 size: 14 residues. This CDR3 is CASSSTGVGNTIYF. The CDR3 coding sequence is TGTGCCAGCAGCTCGACAGGGGTCGGAAACACCATATATTTT.

V and J are TRBV14 and TRBJ1-4, with D possibly TRBD1 on 5 matching bases. This CDR3 has 13 amino acids. Trimming left V 0 bases short and J 11 bases short, with 10 bases between. Germline V gene sequence: CDR1 SGHDN, CDR2 FVKESK. CDR3 in DNA: TGTGCCAGCAGCCAAGAGGGGCCCCCGAAACTGTTTTTT. Its translation: CASSQEGPPKLFF.

This clone was counted only a few times. The rearrangement uses TRBV6-1 and TRBJ2-3, with a weak D call TRBD2 (5 bases). CDR3 size: 14 residues. Germline V gene sequence: CDR1 MNHNS, CDR2 SASEGT. V was pared by 6 bases and J by 1 base, with 11 bases between. The CDR3 sequence is CASRASQRTDTQYF. DNA of the CDR3: TGTGCCAGCAGGGCTAGCCAACGCACAGATACGCAGTATTTT.

This clone was observed a handful of times. This rearrangement joins TRBV6-6 to TRBJ2-7; 7 nucleotides line up with TRBD1. J gave up 0 bases and V 4 bases, and 6 bases lay outside the gene matches. The CDR3 extends over 15 amino acids. Germline CDR1 MNHNY, CDR2 SVGAGI (reference sequence). The CDR3 sequence: CASSSGTVISYEQYF. In DNA, the CDR3 is TGTGCCAGCAGTTCGGGGACAGTCATCTCCTACGAGCAGTACTTC.

Only a few counts were recorded for this clone. The chain has TRBV6-5 and TRBJ2-1; D not certain. CDR3 length: 13 amino acids. The V gene's germline CDR1 is MNHEY and CDR2 SVGAGI. Trimming left V 4 bases short and J 6 bases short, with 10 bases between. The CDR3 region is CASSSGVGNEQFF. CDR3 coding DNA: TGTGCCAGCAGTTCCGGTGTCGGCAATGAGCAGTTCTTC.